These 29 T cell receptor beta chains were sequenced from one sample in a study of T-cell reconstitution after alpha-beta-depleted transplantation in children. Molecular barcoding with unique molecular identifiers was used for the TCRbeta library. TCRdb re-derived calls from the PCR reads in MiXCR, one entry per CDR3 protein. The sample has almost 20,000 distinct CDR3 sequences; approximately 13% are singletons. Sequences were derived from PBMCs, mostly from graft donor cells, sampled 60 days after TCRalphabeta/CD19-depleted stem cell transplant. The receptors come from a female patient aged 2 to 10 who had a stem cell transplant for congenital amegakaryocytic thrombocytopenia, so the T cells may come from the graft donor.

This chain connects TRBV11-2 to TRBJ2-1; 8 bases are shared with TRBD2. CDR1 SGHAT and CDR2 FQNNGV come from the germline V gene. The V gene end was trimmed by 5 bases and the J gene end by 2 bases; junction bases not matched to a gene: 5. CDR3 length: 15 amino acids. The CDR3 DNA sequence: TGTGCCAGCAGCCTCCTAGCGGGCCCCTACAATGAGCAGTTCTTC. Its protein product is CASSLLAGPYNEQFF.

There are many counts of this clonotype. The CDR3 does not end in the conserved phenylalanine or tryptophan, so this is likely a read error. It is unclear where the CDR3 begins or ends on the DNA, so no DNA is shown, and the CDR3 is as TCRdb lists it. V gene TRBV2 combines with J gene TRBJ2-7; TRBD1 is taken as the D call from the table, unchecked against the DNA. Per the germline V gene, CDR1 is SNHLY and CDR2 is FYNNEI. A total of 12 residues make up the CDR3, ends included. CDR3: CASSLDRFNQHS.

In this sample, this clonotype turned up many times. The chain combines TRBV20-1 with TRBJ1-1; a possible D gene is TRBD1 (5 bases). The germline V gene encodes CDR1 DFQATT and CDR2 SNEGSKA (reference sequence). The CDR3 covers 12 residues. V dropped 6 bases and J dropped 3 bases, with 11 bases sitting between them. For the CDR3, the DNA is TGCAGTGCGGACCGGGGGTACACTGAAGCTTTCTTT. Translated: CSADRGYTEAFF.

This clonotype was recorded at least ten times. The chain couples TRBV29-1 to TRBJ1-2; D gene unclear. This CDR3 is 12 amino acids long. The V gene's germline CDR1 is SQVTM and CDR2 ANQGSEA. Trimming removed 5 bases from V and 0 bases from J, with 7 bases in between. CDR3 bases: TGCAGCGTTCGGCCGACTAACTATGGCTACACCTTC. It translates to CSVRPTNYGYTF.

In this sample, this clonotype turned up many times. The rearrangement joins TRBV29-1 to TRBJ2-7; D unclear. CDR3 length: 12 residues. V dropped 0 bases and J dropped 6 bases, with 9 bases sitting between them. Germline V gives CDR1 SQVTM, CDR2 ANQGSEA. CDR3 region: CSVEDQAREQYF. The CDR3 bases are TGCAGCGTTGAAGATCAAGCCCGCGAGCAGTACTTC.

This clonotype was picked up many times. The rearrangement links TRBV20-1 to TRBJ2-5; D may be TRBD2 (6 bases). CDR3 length equals 17 residues. V dropped 3 bases and J dropped 5 bases, with 25 bases sitting between them. The germline V gene encodes CDR1 DFQATT and CDR2 SNEGSKA (reference sequence). The CDR3 DNA sequence: TGCAGTGCTAGGCCTACTACAGGTGGAAGCGGGTGGGAGACCCAGTACTTC. Residues: CSARPTTGGSGWETQYF.

The sample holds many counts of this clonotype. The CDR3 nucleotides read TGTGCCAGCAGCCTAGAGGACGGCTTCTCCCTCCACTTT. This encodes CASSLEDGFSLHF. The J gene is TRBJ1-6, the V gene TRBV7-2; no firm D call. This CDR3 has 13 residues. V gave up 5 bases and J gave up 14 bases, with 16 bases separating them. Germline V gene sequence: CDR1 SGHTA, CDR2 FQGNSA.

V gene TRBV25-1 combines with J gene TRBJ2-1, with D perhaps assigned TRBD1 or TRBD2 (5 bases each). This CDR3 contains 18 residues. V dropped 3 bases and J dropped 4 bases, with 22 bases sitting between them. The germline V gene encodes CDR1 MGHDK and CDR2 SYGVNS. The CDR3 region has the DNA TGTGCCAGCAGTGAGCGTTACATGGCAGGGACCCATTACAATGAGCAGTTCTTC. This sequence encodes CASSERYMAGTHYNEQFF.

In nucleotides, the CDR3 is TGTGCCTGGAGTGTACGACAGGGTGAGACCCAGTACTTC. Encoded protein: CAWSVRQGETQYF. The chain links TRBV30 to TRBJ2-5, with 7 bases that match TRBD1. The germline V gene has CDR1 GTSNPN and CDR2 SVGIG (reference sequence). This CDR3 spans 13 amino acids. V was pared by 0 bases and J by 5 bases, with 3 bases of the junction left unmatched.

This clonotype was found many times. The chain combines TRBV29-1 with TRBJ1-1, with D hard to call. Germline-derived CDR1 and CDR2 are SQVTM and ANQGSEA. The germline V and J ends were trimmed by 5 bases and 0 bases, with 10 bases remaining between them. The CDR3 spans 13 residues. This chain's CDR3 is CSVKGRLNTEAFF. The DNA of the CDR3 is TGCAGCGTTAAAGGCCGCCTGAACACTGAAGCTTTCTTT.

In its sample, this clonotype was seen many times. V gene TRBV7-3 combines with J gene TRBJ2-3, with 14 bases fitting TRBD2. V lost 6 bases to trimming and J lost 11 bases; unmatched junction nucleotides: 10. This CDR3 region has 15 residues. Germline V CDR1 and CDR2: SGHTA, FQGTGA. The CDR3 region has the DNA TGTGCCAGCAGTCCCGGGACTAGCGGGAGTGAAGGGCAGTATTTT. The encoded protein is CASSPGTSGSEGQYF.

This clonotype was seen more than once but under ten times. This rearrangement joins TRBV6-1 to TRBJ2-7, with D perhaps TRBD2 (6 bases). V lost 8 bases, J lost 2 bases, and 22 bases lay in between. The length of the CDR3 is 16 residues. The V gene's germline CDR1 is MNHNS and CDR2 SASEGT. CDR3 amino acids: CASSHPSGTSPYEQYF. CDR3 bases: TGTGCCAGCTCACACCCATCCGGGACTTCCCCCTACGAGCAGTACTTC.

This clonotype was seen repeatedly, ten times or more. V usage is TRBV24-1 and J usage is TRBJ2-1; tentative D call: TRBD1 (5 bases). The V end lost 3 bases, the J end lost 6 bases, and 8 bases lay between the germline ends. Looked up from germline, CDR1 is KGHDR and CDR2 is SFDVKD. CDR3 size: 13 residues. CDR3 residues: CATSDATANEQFF. The CDR3 DNA reads TGTGCCACCAGTGATGCGACAGCCAATGAGCAGTTCTTC.

This clonotype was recorded many times. The rearrangement links TRBV7-6 to TRBJ2-7; D possibly corresponds to TRBD1 (6 bases). The CDR3 has 13 residues. V was pared by 1 base and J by 5 bases, with 9 bases between. The V gene's germline CDR1 is SGHVS and CDR2 FNYEAQ. CDR3 sequence reads: CASSLDNRDEQYF. The DNA for the CDR3 is TGTGCCAGCAGCTTAGATAACAGGGACGAGCAGTACTTC.

In this sample, this clonotype turned up many times. The DNA for the CDR3 is TGCAGTGCTAGGAACTATCTAGAGTTCTTC. It yields the protein CSARNYLEFF. The rearrangement uses TRBV20-1 and TRBJ2-1; the D is unclear. Trimming pared 3 bases from V and 14 bases from J, leaving 11 bases between. CDR1 DFQATT and CDR2 SNEGSKA come from the germline V gene (reference sequence). The CDR3 is made up of 10 amino acids.

This clonotype appeared many times. This chain joins TRBV4-1 and TRBJ2-1; TRBD2 agrees at 12 bases. V shed 4 bases, J shed 7 bases, and the junction held 8 bases outside the gene matches. CDR1 and CDR2 (germline): MGHRA, YSYEKL. The CDR3 is made up of 16 amino acids. The CDR3 here is CASSPARTSGRNEQFF. CDR3 bases: TGCGCCAGCAGCCCGGCCCGCACTAGCGGGAGGAATGAGCAGTTCTTC.

This clonotype occurred many times. This sequence joins TRBV20-1 and TRBJ2-3; 14 nucleotides agree with TRBD2. CDR3 size: 16 residues. The germline CDR1 and CDR2 sequences are DFQATT and SNEGSKA (reference sequence). V lost 5 bases and J lost 6; bases outside the gene matches: 10. Here the CDR3 DNA reads TGCAGTGCTTTCCGACTAGCGGGAGGGGAGGGGGATACGCAGTATTTT. Encoded protein: CSAFRLAGGEGDTQYF.

As to this clonotype: With a much larger clone just one base away, this may be a read error. This chain links TRBV7-2 with TRBJ1-1; unclear D gene. The CDR3 sequence is 14 residues long. The germline V gene has CDR1 SGHTA and CDR2 FQGNSA. The germline V and J ends were trimmed by 2 bases and 3 bases, with 10 bases remaining between them. CDR3 amino acids: CASSLRTAHTEAFF. The CDR3 region has the DNA TGTGCCAGCAGCTTAAGGACGGCGCACACTGAAGCTTTCTTT.

As concerns this clonotype: This may be a read error, as it is one base from a much larger clone. The chain combines TRBV3-1 with TRBJ2-1, with D tentatively TRBD1 or TRBD2 (5 bases each). V lost 10 bases to trimming and J lost 5 bases, with 33 bases between them. CDR3 length: 19 residues. Germline CDR1 and CDR2: LGHDT and YNNKEL (reference sequence). The CDR3 loop reads CAISFPRIFRWDPHNEQFF. The CDR3 DNA is TGTGCCATCAGTTTCCCACGGATTTTTAGGTGGGACCCCCACAATGAGCAGTTCTTC.

In its sample, this clonotype was seen many times. The chain combines TRBV20-1 with TRBJ2-2, with 9 bases that match TRBD2. Germline CDR1 is DFQATT and CDR2 is SNEGSKA (reference sequence). Trimming at V came to 6 bases and at J to 4 bases, leaving 9 bases not matched to a gene. CDR3 length: 15 amino acids. The CDR3 region is CSAGDSGRSTGELFF. CDR3 coding DNA: TGCAGTGCAGGGGATAGCGGGAGAAGCACCGGGGAGCTGTTTTTT.

By sample fraction, this clonotype is medium-sized. CDR3 in amino acids: CASSLIHIGTEAFF. CDR3 DNA sequence: TGCGCCAGCAGCTTGATCCATATTGGCACTGAAGCTTTCTTT. The chain combines TRBV5-1 with TRBJ1-1, with D hard to call. The germline V and J ends were trimmed by 1 base and 4 bases, with 11 bases remaining between them. This CDR3 comprises 14 residues. Germline V CDR1 and CDR2: SGHRS, YFSETQ.

This clonotype was counted many times. The chain recombines TRBV6-2 or TRBV6-3 with TRBJ2-1, with 7 bases fitting TRBD2. J was trimmed by 4 bases and V by 2 bases; bases with no gene match: 8. The CDR3 extends over 16 amino acids. Germline CDR1 reads MNHEY; CDR2 reads SVGEGT. Here the CDR3 reads CASSYVPAGQYNEQFF. DNA of the CDR3: TGTGCCAGCAGTTACGTTCCAGCGGGGCAGTACAATGAGCAGTTCTTC.

This clonotype was detected ten times or more. The genes are TRBV6-2 or TRBV6-3 and TRBJ2-3; possibly TRBD1 for D (6 bases). The CDR3 is 15 residues long. Trimming pared 5 bases from V and 1 base from J, leaving 13 bases between. CDR1 and CDR2 from the germline V gene are MNHEY and SVGEGT. The CDR3 sequence: CASSPERQGTDTQYF. Written as DNA, the CDR3 is TGTGCCAGCAGTCCGGAGCGACAGGGCACAGATACGCAGTATTTT.

The chain recombines TRBV24-1 with TRBJ2-3; 8 positions match TRBD2. Trimming took 1 base from V and 0 from J; bases not matched to a gene: 8. Per germline, CDR1 KGHDR and CDR2 SFDVKD. CDR3 length: 18 amino acids. The CDR3: CATSDFPYSGASTDTQYF. For the CDR3, the DNA is TGTGCCACCAGTGATTTCCCCTATAGCGGGGCTAGCACAGATACGCAGTATTTT.

This clonotype was seen many times. The J gene is TRBJ2-2, the V gene TRBV7-9; tentative D call: TRBD1 (5 bases). The CDR3 consists of 14 residues. Deletions cut 3 bases from V and 7 bases from J, with 12 bases between. Germline CDR1 and CDR2: SEHNR and FQNEAQ (reference sequence). DNA of the CDR3: TGTGCCAGCAGCTTGGGGCTTTCGGTCGGGGAGCTGTTTTTT. The encoded protein is CASSLGLSVGELFF.

Only a few counts were recorded for this clonotype. CDR3 nucleotides: TGCAGTGCTAGAGACAGGGCTGCTGAGCAGTTCTTC. It translates to CSARDRAAEQFF. The rearrangement links TRBV20-1 to TRBJ2-1, with D possibly matching TRBD1 (5 bases). The CDR3 totals 12 residues. The ends were cut back, 0 bases at V and 9 bases at J, with 9 bases in the middle. Germline V gives CDR1 DFQATT, CDR2 SNEGSKA (reference sequence).

This clonotype is large by share. This sequence joins TRBV5-1 and TRBJ2-5; D is unclear. Germline CDR1 reads SGHRS; CDR2 reads YFSETQ. The CDR3 consists of 14 residues. With 2 bases removed from V and 4 bases from J, the gap between germline ends came to 12 bases. DNA of the CDR3: TGCGCCAGCAGCTTTAACATCCGCGGAGAGACCCAGTACTTC. Its protein product is CASSFNIRGETQYF.

There are many counts of this clonotype. The CDR3: CASSLAPGSSGNTIYF. DNA of the CDR3: TGTGCCAGCAGCTTAGCGCCAGGGAGCTCTGGAAACACCATATATTTT. This sequence joins TRBV7-9 and TRBJ1-3; tentatively, D is TRBD1 (5 bases). The V gene lost 0 bases and the J gene lost 0 bases, with 9 bases spanning the gap. Looked up from germline, CDR1 is SEHNR and CDR2 is FQNEAQ (reference sequence). The CDR3 runs 16 residues.

This clonotype was seen only a few times. This chain uses TRBV18 with TRBJ1-1; D is unclear. The CDR3 has 12 amino acids. The V gene's germline CDR1 is KGHSH and CDR2 LQKENI. V lost 3 bases, J lost 6 bases, and 8 bases lay in between. The CDR3 DNA is TGTGCCAGCTCACCGTATATGGCTGAAGCTTTCTTT. Residues: CASSPYMAEAFF.